The clone carrying this T cell receptor (beta chain) was seen only a few times. What it recognizes is unknown. This sample is part of a study of blood T cells in healthy people across ages. General study results and limits: Measured against age, TCR beta diversity per million T cells decreased in a roughly linear manner.

Sample-barcoded 5' priming and a J-beta primer mix drove a second PCR of 7 to 11 cycles. Each cDNA molecule, via a template-switch adaptor with 12 random nucleotides, was tagged. TCRdb fed the 5' RACE reads into MiXCR, producing one record per CDR3 protein. The data contain roughly 2 million distinct CDR3 sequences, around 50% of them seen just once; the ten biggest clones take up less than 2.5%. Trimming stripped 2 bases from V and 2 bases from J, with 10 bases between. This CDR3 spans 14 amino acids. Germline V CDR1 and CDR2: SEHNR, FQNEAQ (reference sequence). This clonotype originated in a woman aged 40 to 55 in good health. The chain uses TRBV7-9 and TRBJ2-7; D gene unclear. The specimen sequenced was blood. CDR3 loop: CASSLSRNAYEQYF. The CDR3 coding sequence is TGTGCCAGCAGCTTAAGCAGGAATGCCTACGAGCAGTACTTC.